This T cell receptor (beta chain) was sequenced during a study of blood T cell repertoires in COVID-19 (dated by TCRdb to 2018 to 2021). The study in broad terms: The collaborator samples originated in the United States, Italy and Spain and spanned the acute and convalescent phases of COVID-19. The prospective study material was composed of cDNA or gDNA derived from T cells, B-cell-depleted T cells, or PBMCs. Subjects who had been exposed to COVID-19, were actively infected with it, or had recovered from it provided the deeply sampled blood TCRbeta repertoires that made up the dataset. The repertoires were released in a freely available public database intended as a resource for research on the immune response to SARS-CoV-2. The samples were drawn from two sources: the first 160 participants of the ongoing ImmuneRACE study, and over 950 subjects contributed by 6 global collaborators. The sample metadata nearly always contained a de-identified subject ID, COVID-19 status, age in years and sex. HLA class I and class II types, where available, came from metadata supplied by the sample provider rather than from assay-based typing. Findings and caveats that apply to the study as a whole: How much clinical and demographic metadata was included differed by source and by participant, and the metadata was provided uncurated.

Collaborating institutions collected whole blood in K2EDTA tubes following their own protocols. Collaborator samples were shipped for TCRbeta analysis as frozen whole blood, isolated PBMCs, or DNA extracted from either sample type. This clone was found many times. Its antigen remains unidentified. One base away there is no much larger clone; base qualities are not given. From its cysteine to its phenylalanine, the CDR3 spans 16 amino acids. The sequence is cut down to CDR3 DNA, 48 bases in frame from base 1. V loses 5 bases at its end and J loses 4 bases; junction bases beyond the gene matches: 10. CDR1 and CDR2 (SGHTA, FQGNSA) derive from the germline V gene. The immunoSEQ Assay, a bias-controlled multiplex PCR, was used to amplify TCRbeta CDR3 regions from genomic DNA. On the authors' methods: The number of nucleated cells in each sample was estimated by amplification of reference gene primers within the assay. To quantify the absolute abundance of each unique TCRbeta CDR3 rearrangement, sequence reads were collapsed and filtered. For each sample, productive Simpson clonality was calculated by taking the square root of Simpson's diversity index across productive rearrangements. TCRdb stores this immuneACCESS table with in-frame sequences only. Part of the clones is absent; in the studies checked, under half of the shortfall reflects unresolved V genes, and no reason is known for the rest. V and J calls plus clone size are reproduced from that table; the DNA served to infer D and trimming. Present in this sample are 40,000 or so clones, approximately 91% of which were seen just once. The biggest ten clones account for 20% to 25% of the sample.

The receptor was isolated from a man aged 50 to 59 with active COVID-19. The receptor chain draws on TRBV7-2 and TRBJ2-3; TRBD2 agrees with 9 junctional bases. Specimen: peripheral blood. The CDR3 here reads CASSTGTSPLSDTQYF. DNA sequence: TGTGCCAGCAGCACTGGGACTAGCCCACTCTCAGATACGCAGTATTTT.